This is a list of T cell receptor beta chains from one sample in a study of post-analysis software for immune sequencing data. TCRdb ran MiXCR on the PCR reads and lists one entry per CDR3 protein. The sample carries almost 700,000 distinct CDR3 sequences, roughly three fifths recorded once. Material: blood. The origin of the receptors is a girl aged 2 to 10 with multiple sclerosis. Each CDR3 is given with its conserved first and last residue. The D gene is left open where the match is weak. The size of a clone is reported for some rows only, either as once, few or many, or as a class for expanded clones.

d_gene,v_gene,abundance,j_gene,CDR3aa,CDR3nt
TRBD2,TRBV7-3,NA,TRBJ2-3,CASSPGLAGYEAQYF,TGTGCCAGCAGCCCAGGACTAGCGGGGTACGAGGCGCAGTATTTT
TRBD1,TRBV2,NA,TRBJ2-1,CASSSGTGGIDEQFF,TGTGCCAGCAGTTCCGGGACAGGGGGCATAGATGAGCAGTTCTTC
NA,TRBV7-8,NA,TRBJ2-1,CASSRYRVTPYNEQFF,TGTGCCAGCTCCCGCTACAGGGTAACACCTTACAATGAGCAGTTCTTC
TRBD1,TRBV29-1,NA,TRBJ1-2,CSVAGQVAGYTF,TGCAGCGTCGCGGGACAGGTGGCTGGCTACACCTTC
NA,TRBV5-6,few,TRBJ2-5,CASSSWHKETQYF,TGTGCCAGCAGCTCGTGGCATAAAGAGACCCAGTACTTC
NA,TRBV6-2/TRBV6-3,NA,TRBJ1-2,CASGPAGDYGYTF,TGTGCCAGCGGACCCGCAGGGGACTATGGCTACACCTTC
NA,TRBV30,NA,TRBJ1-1,CARQLNTEAFF,TGTGCCCGACAGTTGAACACTGAAGCTTTCTTT
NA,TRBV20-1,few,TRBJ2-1,CSARGQGSMNEQFF,TGCAGTGCTAGAGGCCAGGGTAGCATGAATGAGCAGTTCTTC
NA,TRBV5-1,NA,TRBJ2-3,CASSNPRQLHKSTDTQYF,TGCGCCAGCAGCAACCCGAGGCAGCTCCACAAAAGCACAGATACGCAGTATTTT
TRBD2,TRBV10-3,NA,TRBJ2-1,CAISSPGGSYNEQFF,TGTGCCATCAGTTCTCCGGGAGGCTCCTACAATGAGCAGTTCTTC
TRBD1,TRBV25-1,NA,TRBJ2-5,CASGPRDRQETQYF,TGTGCCAGCGGTCCCCGGGACAGACAAGAGACCCAGTACTTC
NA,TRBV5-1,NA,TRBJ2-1,CASSLVRGAGNEQFF,TGCGCCAGCAGCTTGGTCAGGGGCGCGGGGAATGAGCAGTTCTTC
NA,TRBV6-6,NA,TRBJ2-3,CASSYADASTDTQYF,TGTGCCAGCAGTTACGCCGACGCTAGCACAGATACGCAGTATTTT
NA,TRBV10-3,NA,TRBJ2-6,CAISEGRSGANVLTF,TGTGCCATCAGTGAAGGTCGCTCTGGGGCCAACGTCCTGACTTTC
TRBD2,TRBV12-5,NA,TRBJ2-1,CASGLVLSGLAGRPYNEQFF,TGTGCTAGTGGTTTGGTACTTTCCGGCCTAGCGGGAAGGCCCTACAATGAGCAGTTCTTC
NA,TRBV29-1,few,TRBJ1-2,CSVPPYGYTF,TGCAGCGTTCCTCCCTATGGCTACACCTTC
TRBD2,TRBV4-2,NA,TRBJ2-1,CASSQVLAGGPNEQFF,TGTGCCAGCAGCCAAGTACTAGCGGGAGGGCCCAATGAGCAGTTCTTC
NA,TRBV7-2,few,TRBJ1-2,CASSREQGRTRYYTF,TGTGCCAGCAGCCGGGAACAGGGAAGAACAAGGTACTACACCTTC
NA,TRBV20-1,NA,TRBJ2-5,CSANRGTVQETQYF,TGCAGTGCGAACCGGGGGACAGTTCAAGAGACCCAGTACTTC
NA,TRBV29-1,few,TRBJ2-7,CSTRTVASDEQYF,TGCAGCACGCGGACCGTCGCCTCAGACGAGCAGTACTTC
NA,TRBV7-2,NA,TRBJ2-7,CASSLGTKDYEQYF,TGTGCCAGCAGCTTAGGGACTAAAGACTACGAGCAGTACTTC
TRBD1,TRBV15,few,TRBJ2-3,CATSRDAGQGTDTQYF,TGTGCCACCAGCAGAGATGCGGGACAGGGCACAGATACGCAGTATTTT